Listed below are T cell receptor beta chains from one sample, sequenced in a study of cytomegalovirus exposure and HLA in healthy donors. TCRdb keeps only in-frame clones here, not all; method: immunoSEQ multiplex PCR. The repertoire holds under 200,000 clones, with roughly four fifths as singletons. The specimen was PBMCs. These TCRs come from a woman aged 18-30 years in good health and CMV-seronegative. CDR3s include the opening cysteine and the closing phenylalanine or tryptophan. The D gene is left open where the match is weak. Size tells how often a clone was seen (once, few, many) or the class of an expanded clone, and some rows leave it out.

abundance	v_gene	d_gene	j_gene	CDR3nt	CDR3aa
-	TRBV18	-	TRBJ1-3	TGTGCCAGCTCACCATCCTACTCTGGAAACACCATATATTTT	CASSPSYSGNTIYF
-	TRBV11-2	-	TRBJ2-2	TGTGCCAGCAGCTCTGACACACTCACCACCGGGGAGCTGTTTTTT	CASSSDTLTTGELFF
-	TRBV7-8	TRBD1	TRBJ1-6	TGTGCCAGCAGCCGGGGGACAGCCAATTCACCCCTCCACTTT	CASSRGTANSPLHF
few	TRBV4-1	TRBD1	TRBJ1-2	TGCGCCAGCAGCCAGGTGGGACAGGAAAACTATGGCTACACCTTC	CASSQVGQENYGYTF
-	TRBV2	-	TRBJ2-7	TGTGCCAGCAGTGACTTTTGGGATGGGAGCTACGAGCAGTACTTC	CASSDFWDGSYEQYF
once	TRBV7-2	TRBD1	TRBJ2-3	TGTGCCAGCAGCTTGCAGGGGGCTTTGTCAGATACGCAGTATTTT	CASSLQGALSDTQYF
once	TRBV4-1	-	TRBJ2-1	TGCGCCAGCAGCCAAGAAGGCGGTCGGGGGGAGCAGTTCTTC	CASSQEGGRGEQFF
-	TRBV4-1	-	TRBJ2-5	TGCGCCAGCAGCCAAGACTGGGGGCAGGGAGAGACCCAGTACTTC	CASSQDWGQGETQYF
-	TRBV7-9	-	TRBJ2-7	TGTGCCAGCAAACAGGACTACTACGAGCAGTACTTC	CASKQDYYEQYF
-	TRBV5-1	TRBD1	TRBJ1-2	TGCGCCAGCACCCACGAAGGGGGCAGCTATGGCTACACCTTC	CASTHEGGSYGYTF
-	TRBV6-6	-	TRBJ1-2	TGTGCCAGCAGTTACTCCCGGACATACAACTATGGCTACACCTTC	CASSYSRTYNYGYTF
-	TRBV27	-	TRBJ2-7	TGTGCCAGCAGTGGATCGACATTCTCCTACGAGCAGTACTTC	CASSGSTFSYEQYF
-	TRBV27	-	TRBJ2-2	TGTGCCAGCGGCGACAGTTACACCGGGGAGCTGTTTTTT	CASGDSYTGELFF
-	TRBV7-3	-	TRBJ2-7	TGTGCCAGCAGCTTACAGGGAGGCGAGCAGTACTTC	CASSLQGGEQYF
-	TRBV19	-	TRBJ1-1	TGTGCCAGTAGTTTGGACAGGAACACTGAAGCTTTCTTT	CASSLDRNTEAFF
-	TRBV6-1	-	TRBJ2-4	TGTGCCAGCAGTGAGGGGGAGGGGGTTCTAGCCAAAAACATTCAGTACTTC	CASSEGEGVLAKNIQYF
-	TRBV14	-	TRBJ2-2	TGTGCCAGCAGCCAAGTCCTGGCTTCCGGGGAGCTGTTTTTT	CASSQVLASGELFF